This section outlines one T cell receptor (beta chain) sequence together with its context. This clonotype came up many times. It has no known antigen specificity. No quality values exist for individual bases; no much larger clone is one base distant. This sample is drawn from a study of T cells after yellow fever vaccination (dated by TCRdb to between 2018 and 2020). General notes on the study: The SMART-Seq v4 Ultra Low Input RNA kit was used to prepare libraries from fractions with low cell numbers. Two healthy male donors made up the cohort, one aged 18 to 30 years and the other aged 30 to 39 years. Bulk TCR alpha and beta repertoires were sequenced longitudinally to track T-cell clones before and after primary and booster YFV17D yellow fever vaccination. Blood samples were taken at several timepoints before and after primary and secondary immunization, and bulk PBMC replicates and cell subsets were isolated. General conclusions and limits of the study: The study included only a couple of donors, which limits how far the findings can be generalized. A small fraction of clonotypes showed up in both the CD4 and CD8 compartments, probably as a result of convergent recombination. Compared with the primary T-cell response, the secondary T-cell response was weaker but faster, peaking on day 5 rather than day 15. Most clones expanded after primary vaccination were re-detected after the booster (approximately 96% of CD4 and around 88% of CD8), suggesting broad memory maintenance. Computational filtering was needed because FACS-sorted repertoires could contain abundant contaminating clonotypes from the bulk population.

The reads were generated on an Illumina NovaSeq 6000. TCR cDNA was synthesized by 5'RACE template switching, through which a universal primer site and unique molecular identifiers were introduced. Priming of cDNA synthesis was performed from both the TCR alpha and TCR beta constant segments. Library amplification used two PCR steps, and the second PCR step added sample barcodes and sequencing adapters. Libraries were sequenced on Illumina HiSeq 2500 (2x100 bp) or NovaSeq (2x150 bp). The study's own analysis went as follows. Demultiplexing of reads and collapsing into UMI consensus sequences were performed with MIGEC, and V(D)J alignment was carried out with MiXCR. Vaccine-responding clonotypes were defined with edgeR using replicate PBMC samples, requiring FDR below 0.01 and a log2 fold change above 5 up to day 15. Each bulk clonotype was labeled CD4 or CD8 based on which sequenced repertoire, CD4 or CD8, contained the clonotype at higher abundance. TCRdb trimmed public reads at Q25 via fastp, called clones via MiXCR and kept in-frame beta chains. Rows are combined by CDR3 protein, so each entry shows the most common genes and DNA. TCRdb, not the original authors, processed these V and J calls. This sample is represented by 250,000 to 400,000 distinct CDR3 sequences; roughly 4% of them were singletons. About 26% of the sample rests with the top ten.

Taken from the germline V gene (reference sequence), the CDR1 and CDR2 loops are SEHNR and FQNEAQ. The CDR3, from cysteine to phenylalanine, totals 14 residues. The DNA shown is the 42-base CDR3, in frame from base 1. The junction shows trimming of 3 bases on V and 3 bases on J, plus 11 bases between the germline ends. This sample's treatment or condition label indicates: live attenuated yellow fever vaccine strain. At every blood-draw timepoint, two biological replicates of bulk PBMCs were collected. PBMCs were isolated from peripheral blood using a standard Ficoll-Paque protocol. RNA was extracted with TriZol from bulk PBMCs, CD4 and CD8 fractions, and dextramer-positive and dextramer-negative fractions.

The receptor's source is a man aged 18 to 29 who received the YFV17D yellow fever vaccine. The source material was PBMCs, sampled 5 days after the yellow fever booster vaccination. Rearrangement joined TRBV7-9 to TRBJ1-1; possibly the D gene is TRBD1, per 5 matching bases. The CDR3 region reads CASSFRGGDTEAFF. At the DNA level, the sequence is TGTGCCAGCAGCTTCCGGGGAGGGGACACTGAAGCTTTCTTT.